This T cell receptor beta chain was identified in a study of blood T cell repertoires in COVID-19. V was pared by 3 bases and J by 7 bases, with 6 bases of the junction left unmatched. There are 15 residues in the CDR3. In germline, CDR1 is SNHLY, CDR2 FYNNEI. Assay: immunoSEQ multiplex PCR; the TCRdb copy retains only in-frame clones and omits some. The profile shows 93,000 or so clones, about 80% of them singletons. The chain employs TRBV2 and TRBJ1-5; 10 bases fit TRBD1. The sample consisted of peripheral blood. This receptor was identified in a human donor in a cohort sampled during active or convalescent COVID-19. CDR3 DNA sequence: TGTGCCAGCAGTGAGACAGGGGGCCCTGGGCAGCCCCAGCATTTT. Its translation: CASSETGGPGQPQHF.